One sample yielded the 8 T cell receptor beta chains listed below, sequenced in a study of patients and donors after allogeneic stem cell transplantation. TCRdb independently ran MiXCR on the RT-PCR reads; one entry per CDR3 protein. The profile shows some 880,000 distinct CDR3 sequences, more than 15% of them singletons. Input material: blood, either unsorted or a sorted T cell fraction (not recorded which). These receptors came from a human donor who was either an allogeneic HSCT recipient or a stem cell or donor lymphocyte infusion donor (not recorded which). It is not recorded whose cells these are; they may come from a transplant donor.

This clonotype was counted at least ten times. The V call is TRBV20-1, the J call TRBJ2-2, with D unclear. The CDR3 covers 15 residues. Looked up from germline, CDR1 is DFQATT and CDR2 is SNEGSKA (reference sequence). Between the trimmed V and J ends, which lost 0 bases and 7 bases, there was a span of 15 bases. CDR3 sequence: CSARDRPPVIGELFF. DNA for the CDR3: TGCAGTGCTAGAGATCGTCCCCCAGTAATCGGGGAGCTGTTTTTT.

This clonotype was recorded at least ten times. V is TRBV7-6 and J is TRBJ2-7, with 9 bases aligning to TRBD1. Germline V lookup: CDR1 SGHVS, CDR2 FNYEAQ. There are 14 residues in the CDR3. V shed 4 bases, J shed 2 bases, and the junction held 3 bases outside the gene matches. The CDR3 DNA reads TGTGCCAGCAGCTCGGACAGGGGACCCTACGAGCAGTACTTC. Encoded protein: CASSSDRGPYEQYF.

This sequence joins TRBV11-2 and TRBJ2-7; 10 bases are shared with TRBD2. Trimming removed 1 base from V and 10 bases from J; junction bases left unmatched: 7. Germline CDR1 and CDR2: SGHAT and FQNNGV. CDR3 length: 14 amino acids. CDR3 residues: CASSLGLAGAIQYF. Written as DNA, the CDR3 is TGTGCCAGCAGCTTAGGGCTAGCGGGGGCAATACAGTACTTC.

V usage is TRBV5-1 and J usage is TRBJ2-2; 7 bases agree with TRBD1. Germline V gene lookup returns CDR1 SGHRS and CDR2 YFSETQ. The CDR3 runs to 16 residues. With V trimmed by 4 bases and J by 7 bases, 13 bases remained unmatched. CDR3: CASSLRDRDKVGELFF. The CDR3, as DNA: TGCGCCAGCAGCCTCCGCGACAGGGATAAGGTCGGGGAGCTGTTTTTT.

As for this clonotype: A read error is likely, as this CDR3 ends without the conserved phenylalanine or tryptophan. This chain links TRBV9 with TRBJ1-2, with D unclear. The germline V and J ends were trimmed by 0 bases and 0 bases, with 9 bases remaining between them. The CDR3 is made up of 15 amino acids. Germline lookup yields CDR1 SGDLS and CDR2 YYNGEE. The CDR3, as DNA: TGTGCCAGCAGCGTAGGAGGAGCATCTAACTATGGCTACACCATC. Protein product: CASSVGGASNYGYTI.

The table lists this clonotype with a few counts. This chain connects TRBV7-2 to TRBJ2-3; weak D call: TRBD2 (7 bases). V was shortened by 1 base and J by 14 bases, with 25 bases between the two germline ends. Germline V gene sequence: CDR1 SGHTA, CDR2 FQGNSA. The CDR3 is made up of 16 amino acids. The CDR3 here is CASSLVSGGAVKRRYF. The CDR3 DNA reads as TGTGCCAGCAGCTTAGTGAGTGGGGGGGCTGTCAAACGCAGGTATTTT.

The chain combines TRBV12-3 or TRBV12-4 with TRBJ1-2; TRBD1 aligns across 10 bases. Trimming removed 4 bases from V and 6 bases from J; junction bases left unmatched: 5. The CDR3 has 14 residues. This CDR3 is CASSSMTGGHGYTF. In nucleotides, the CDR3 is TGTGCCAGCAGTTCCATGACAGGGGGCCATGGCTACACCTTC.

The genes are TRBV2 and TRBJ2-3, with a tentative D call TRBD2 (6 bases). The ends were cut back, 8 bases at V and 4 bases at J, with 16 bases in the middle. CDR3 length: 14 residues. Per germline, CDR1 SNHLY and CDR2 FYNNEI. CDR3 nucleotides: TGTGCCAGCTGGACGGAGGGCCGATCAGATACGCAGTATTTT. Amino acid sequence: CASWTEGRSDTQYF.